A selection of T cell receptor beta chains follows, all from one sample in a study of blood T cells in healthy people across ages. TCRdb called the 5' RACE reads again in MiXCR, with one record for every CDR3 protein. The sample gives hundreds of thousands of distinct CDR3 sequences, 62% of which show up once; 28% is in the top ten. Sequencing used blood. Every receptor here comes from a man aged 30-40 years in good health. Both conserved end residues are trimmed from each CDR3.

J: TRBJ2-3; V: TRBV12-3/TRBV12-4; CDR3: ASSFVQAGSTDTQY
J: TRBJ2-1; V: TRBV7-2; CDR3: ASSLEDRMQF
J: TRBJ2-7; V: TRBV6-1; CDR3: ATTDIYEQY
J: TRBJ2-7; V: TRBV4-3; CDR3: ASSQDGQGANEQY
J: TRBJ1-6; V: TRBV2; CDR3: ASSEGLMTPLH
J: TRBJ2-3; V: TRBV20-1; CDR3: SALRLAVSTDTQY
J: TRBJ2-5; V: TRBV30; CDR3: ACSGPIKETQY
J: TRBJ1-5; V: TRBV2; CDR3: ASRADGGSNQPQH
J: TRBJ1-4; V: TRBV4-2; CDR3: ASSLTGGAQVEEKLF
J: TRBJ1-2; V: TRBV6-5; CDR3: ASSYGTGLSNYGYT
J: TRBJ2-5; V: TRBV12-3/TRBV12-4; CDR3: ASSMGQGAWEQY
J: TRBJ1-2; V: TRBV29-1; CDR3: SVVHQNYGYT
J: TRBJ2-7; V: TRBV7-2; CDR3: ASSPGLSYEQY
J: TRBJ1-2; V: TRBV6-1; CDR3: ASSELRGDYGYT
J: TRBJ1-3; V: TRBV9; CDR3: ASSAGIGGNTIY
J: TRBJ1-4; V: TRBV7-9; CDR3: ASSPDPEREKLF
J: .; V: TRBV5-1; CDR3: ASSLNLAGRYEQY
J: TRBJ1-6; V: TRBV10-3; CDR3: AITKEGAGNSPLH
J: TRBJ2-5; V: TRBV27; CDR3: ASRGLAGGTQY
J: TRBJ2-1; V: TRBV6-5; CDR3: ASSYLRAFNEQF
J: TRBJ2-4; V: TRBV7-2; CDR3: TSSLDGTGGNKNIQY
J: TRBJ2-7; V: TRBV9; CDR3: ASSPAGTGVEEQY
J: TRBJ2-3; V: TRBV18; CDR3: ASSPPSSTDTQY
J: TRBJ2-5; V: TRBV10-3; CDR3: ATNGELTGDGEQY
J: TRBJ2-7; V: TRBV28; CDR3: ASRMRDRGSRAIHEQY
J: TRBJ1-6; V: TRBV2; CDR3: ATRFDGTNSPLH
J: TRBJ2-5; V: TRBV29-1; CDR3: SVYREGTQY
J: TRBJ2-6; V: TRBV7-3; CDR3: ASSLRAGGHSGANVLT
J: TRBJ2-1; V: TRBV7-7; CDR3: ASSLMGRSNEQF
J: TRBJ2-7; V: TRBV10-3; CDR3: AIMGVDSAGREQY
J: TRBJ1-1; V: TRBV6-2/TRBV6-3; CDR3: ASSYDMNTEAF
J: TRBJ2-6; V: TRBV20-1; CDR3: SAAAGESSGANVPT
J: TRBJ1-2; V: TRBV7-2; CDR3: ASSSDSNYGYT
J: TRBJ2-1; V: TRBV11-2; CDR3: ASSPQRAGEQF
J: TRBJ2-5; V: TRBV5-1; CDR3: ASSLAGAQETQY
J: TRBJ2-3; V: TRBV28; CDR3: ASRLGTGGRDTQY
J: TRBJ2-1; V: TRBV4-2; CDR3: ASSQDPAGDYNEQF